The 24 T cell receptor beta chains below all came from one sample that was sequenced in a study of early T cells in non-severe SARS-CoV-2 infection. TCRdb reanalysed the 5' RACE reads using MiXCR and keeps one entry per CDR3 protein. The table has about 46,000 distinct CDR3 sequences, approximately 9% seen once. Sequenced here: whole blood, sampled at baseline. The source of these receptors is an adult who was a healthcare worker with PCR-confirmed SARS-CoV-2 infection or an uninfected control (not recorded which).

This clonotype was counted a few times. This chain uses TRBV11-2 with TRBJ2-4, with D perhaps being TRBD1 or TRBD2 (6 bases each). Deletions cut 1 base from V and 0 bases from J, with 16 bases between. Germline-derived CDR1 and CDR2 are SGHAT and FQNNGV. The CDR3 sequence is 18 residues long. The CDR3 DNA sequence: TGTGCCAGCAGCTTAGGGGAGGACAGAGGCTTAGCCAAAAACATTCAGTACTTC. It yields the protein CASSLGEDRGLAKNIQYF.

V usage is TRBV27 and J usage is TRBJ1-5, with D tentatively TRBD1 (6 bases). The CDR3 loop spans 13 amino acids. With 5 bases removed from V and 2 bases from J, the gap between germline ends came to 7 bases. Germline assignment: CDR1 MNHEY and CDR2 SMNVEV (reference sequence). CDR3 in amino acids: CASSRGGNQPQHF. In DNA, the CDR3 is TGTGCCAGCAGTAGGGGGGGCAATCAGCCCCAGCATTTT.

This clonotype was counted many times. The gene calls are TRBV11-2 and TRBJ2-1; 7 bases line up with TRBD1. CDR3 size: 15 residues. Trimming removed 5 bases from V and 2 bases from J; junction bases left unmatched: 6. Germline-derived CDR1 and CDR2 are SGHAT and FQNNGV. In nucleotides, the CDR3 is TGTGCCAGCAGCCCCCGACAGGGAGCCTACAATGAGCAGTTCTTC. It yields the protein CASSPRQGAYNEQFF.

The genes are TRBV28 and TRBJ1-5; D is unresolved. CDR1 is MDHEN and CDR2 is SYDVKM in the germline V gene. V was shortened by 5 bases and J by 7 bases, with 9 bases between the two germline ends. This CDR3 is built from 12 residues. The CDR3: CASSNSYQPQHF. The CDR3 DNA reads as TGTGCCAGCAGTAACTCATACCAGCCCCAGCATTTT.

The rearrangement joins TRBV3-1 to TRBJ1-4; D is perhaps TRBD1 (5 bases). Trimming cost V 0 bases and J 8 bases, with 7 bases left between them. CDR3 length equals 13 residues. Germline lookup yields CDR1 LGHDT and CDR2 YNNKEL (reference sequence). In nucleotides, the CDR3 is TGTGCCAGCAGCCAAGAACAGGCAGAAAAACTGTTTTTT. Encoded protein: CASSQEQAEKLFF.

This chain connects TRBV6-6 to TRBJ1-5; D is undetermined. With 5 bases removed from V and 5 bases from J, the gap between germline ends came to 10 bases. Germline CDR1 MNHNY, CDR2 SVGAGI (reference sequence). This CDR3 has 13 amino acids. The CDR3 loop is CASSPFGDQPQHF. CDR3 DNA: TGTGCCAGCAGTCCGTTCGGGGATCAGCCCCAGCATTTT.

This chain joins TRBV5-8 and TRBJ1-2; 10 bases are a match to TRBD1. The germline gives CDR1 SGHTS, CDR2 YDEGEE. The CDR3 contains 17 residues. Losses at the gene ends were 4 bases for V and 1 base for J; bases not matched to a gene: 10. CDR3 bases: TGTGCCAGCAGCAGGGACAGGGGTTCTTCGGGTAACTATGGCTACACCTTC. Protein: CASSRDRGSSGNYGYTF.

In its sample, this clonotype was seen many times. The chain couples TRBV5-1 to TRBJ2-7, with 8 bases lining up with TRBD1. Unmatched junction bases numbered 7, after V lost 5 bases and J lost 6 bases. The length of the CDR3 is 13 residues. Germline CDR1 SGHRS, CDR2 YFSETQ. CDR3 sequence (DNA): TGCGCCAGCAGTGGACAGGGAACTATCGAGCAGTACTTC. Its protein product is CASSGQGTIEQYF.

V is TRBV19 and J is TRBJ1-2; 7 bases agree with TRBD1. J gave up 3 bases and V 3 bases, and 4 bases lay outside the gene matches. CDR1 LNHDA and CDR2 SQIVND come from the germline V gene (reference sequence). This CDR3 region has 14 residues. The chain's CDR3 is CASSIGTDYYGYTF. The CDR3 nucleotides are TGTGCCAGTAGTATCGGGACAGACTACTATGGCTACACCTTC.

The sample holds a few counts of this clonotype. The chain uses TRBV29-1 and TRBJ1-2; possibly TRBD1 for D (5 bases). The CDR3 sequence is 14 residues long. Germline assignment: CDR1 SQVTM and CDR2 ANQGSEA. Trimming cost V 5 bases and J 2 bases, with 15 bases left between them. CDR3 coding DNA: TGCAGCGTTTCGGCGGGGGAGGGGAACTATGGCTACACCTTC. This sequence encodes CSVSAGEGNYGYTF.

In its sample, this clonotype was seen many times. The CDR3 coding sequence is TGTGCCAGCAGCCCGGACCGGTTCCACACAGATACGCAGTATTTT. This translates into CASSPDRFHTDTQYF. This chain joins TRBV7-9 and TRBJ2-3; no firm D call. The CDR3 is 15 amino acids. V lost 5 bases and J lost 2, with 14 bases in between. Germline V lookup: CDR1 SEHNR, CDR2 FQNEAQ (reference sequence).

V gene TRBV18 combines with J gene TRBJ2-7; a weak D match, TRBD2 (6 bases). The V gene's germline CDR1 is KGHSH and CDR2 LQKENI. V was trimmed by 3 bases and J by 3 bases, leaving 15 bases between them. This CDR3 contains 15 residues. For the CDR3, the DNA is TGTGCCAGCTCACCCCTTGAATGGGGAGGCTACGAGCAGTACTTC. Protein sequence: CASSPLEWGGYEQYF.

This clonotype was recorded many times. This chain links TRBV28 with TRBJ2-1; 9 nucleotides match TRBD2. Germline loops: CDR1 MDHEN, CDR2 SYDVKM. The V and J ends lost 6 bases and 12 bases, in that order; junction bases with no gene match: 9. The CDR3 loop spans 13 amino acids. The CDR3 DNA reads TGTGCCAGCAGACCCCCTAGCGGGGCCTGGCAGTTCTTC. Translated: CASRPPSGAWQFF. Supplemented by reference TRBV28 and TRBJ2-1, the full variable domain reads DVKVTQSSRYLVKRTGEKVFLECVQDMDHENMFWYRQDPGLGLRLIYFSYDVKMKEKGDIPEGYSVSREKKERFSLILESASTNQTSMYLCASRPPSGAWQFFGPGTRLTVL.

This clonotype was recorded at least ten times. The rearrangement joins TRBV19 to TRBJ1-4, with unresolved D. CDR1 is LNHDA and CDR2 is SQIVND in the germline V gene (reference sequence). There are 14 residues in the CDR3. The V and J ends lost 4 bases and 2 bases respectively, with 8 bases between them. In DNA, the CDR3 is TGTGCCAGTAGTACCCGAACGACTAATGAAAAACTGTTTTTT. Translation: CASSTRTTNEKLFF. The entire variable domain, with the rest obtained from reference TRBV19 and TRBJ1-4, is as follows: DGGITQSPKYLFRKEGQNVTLSCEQNLNHDAMYWYRQDPGQGLRLIYYSQIVNDFQKGDIAEGYSVSREKKESFPLTVTSAQKNPTAFYLCASSTRTTNEKLFFGSGTQLSVL.

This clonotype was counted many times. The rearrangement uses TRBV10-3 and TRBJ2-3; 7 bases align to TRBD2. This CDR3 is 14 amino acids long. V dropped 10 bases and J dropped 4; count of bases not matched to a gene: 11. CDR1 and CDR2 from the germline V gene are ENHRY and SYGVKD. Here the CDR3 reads CATGAGVGADTQYF. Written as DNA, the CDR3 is TGTGCCACCGGGGCGGGAGTGGGGGCAGATACGCAGTATTTT.

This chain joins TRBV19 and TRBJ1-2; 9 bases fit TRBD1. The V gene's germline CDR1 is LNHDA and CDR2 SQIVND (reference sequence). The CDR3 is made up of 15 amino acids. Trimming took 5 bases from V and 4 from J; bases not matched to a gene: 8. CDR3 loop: CASSVQGATLYGYTF. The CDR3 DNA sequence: TGTGCCAGTAGTGTACAGGGGGCCACCCTCTATGGCTACACCTTC. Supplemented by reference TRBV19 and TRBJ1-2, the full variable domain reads DGGITQSPKYLFRKEGQNVTLSCEQNLNHDAMYWYRQDPGQGLRLIYYSQIVNDFQKGDIAEGYSVSREKKESFPLTVTSAQKNPTAFYLCASSVQGATLYGYTFGSGTRLTVV.

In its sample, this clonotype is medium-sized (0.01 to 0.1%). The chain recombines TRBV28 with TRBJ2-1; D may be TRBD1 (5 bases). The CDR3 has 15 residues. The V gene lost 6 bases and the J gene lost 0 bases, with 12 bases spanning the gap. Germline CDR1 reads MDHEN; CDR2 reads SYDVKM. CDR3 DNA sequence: TGTGCCAGCAGGTTGGACACCTCCTCCTACAATGAGCAGTTCTTC. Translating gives CASRLDTSSYNEQFF.

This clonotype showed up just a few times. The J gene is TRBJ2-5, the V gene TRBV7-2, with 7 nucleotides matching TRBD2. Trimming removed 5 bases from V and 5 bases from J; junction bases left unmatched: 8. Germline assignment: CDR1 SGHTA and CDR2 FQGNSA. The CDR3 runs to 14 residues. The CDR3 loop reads CASSQRGTPETQYF. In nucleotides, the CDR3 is TGTGCCAGCAGCCAGCGGGGTACTCCGGAGACCCAGTACTTC.

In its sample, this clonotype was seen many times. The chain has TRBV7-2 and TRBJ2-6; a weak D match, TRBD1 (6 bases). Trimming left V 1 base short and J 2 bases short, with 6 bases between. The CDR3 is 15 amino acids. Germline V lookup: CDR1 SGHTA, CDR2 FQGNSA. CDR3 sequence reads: CASSLGTAGANVLTF. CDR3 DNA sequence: TGTGCCAGCAGCTTAGGGACAGCTGGGGCCAACGTCCTGACTTTC.

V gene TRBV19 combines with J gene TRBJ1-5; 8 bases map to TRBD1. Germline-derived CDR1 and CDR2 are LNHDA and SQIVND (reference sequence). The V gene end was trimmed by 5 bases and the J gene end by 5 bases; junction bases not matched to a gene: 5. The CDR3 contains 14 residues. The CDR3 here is CASSLDRDDQPQHF. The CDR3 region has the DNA TGTGCCAGTAGTCTGGACAGGGATGATCAGCCCCAGCATTTT.

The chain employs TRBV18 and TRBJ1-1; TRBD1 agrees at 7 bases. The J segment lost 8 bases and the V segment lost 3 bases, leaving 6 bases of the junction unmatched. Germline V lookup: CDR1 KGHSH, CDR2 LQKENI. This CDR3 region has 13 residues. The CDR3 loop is CASSPPGTEEAFF. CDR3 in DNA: TGTGCCAGCTCACCCCCCGGGACAGAGGAAGCTTTCTTT.

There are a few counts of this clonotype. CDR3 protein: CASSHLSSTGGNYGYTF. In DNA, the CDR3 is TGTGCCAGCAGCCACCTGAGCTCGACAGGAGGGAACTATGGCTACACCTTC. The rearrangement links TRBV6-6 to TRBJ1-2; D possibly corresponds to TRBD1 (6 bases). Germline V gives CDR1 MNHNY, CDR2 SVGAGI (reference sequence). The CDR3 totals 17 residues. Trimming left V 6 bases short and J 2 bases short, with 22 bases between.

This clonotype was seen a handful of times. CDR3 sequence: CASSFNRGYSEQYF. The CDR3 DNA follows: TGTGCCAGCAGCTTTAACAGGGGCTACTCCGAGCAGTACTTC. J is TRBJ2-7 and V is TRBV7-9; 7 positions agree with TRBD1. This CDR3 is built from 14 residues. Germline V gives CDR1 SEHNR, CDR2 FQNEAQ (reference sequence). V dropped 3 bases and J dropped 6; count of bases not matched to a gene: 8.

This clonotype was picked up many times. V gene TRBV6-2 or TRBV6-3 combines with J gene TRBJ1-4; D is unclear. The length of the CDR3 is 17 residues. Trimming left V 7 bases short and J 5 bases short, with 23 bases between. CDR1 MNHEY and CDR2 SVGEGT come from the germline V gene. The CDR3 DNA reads TGTGCCAGCACCTCCTATGCCGGACGGCTGATCAATGAAAAACTGTTTTTT. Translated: CASTSYAGRLINEKLFF.